This T cell receptor beta chain originates from a study of T-cell memory formation after mild COVID-19. Looking at the study overall: Clustering of TCRs was largely donor specific. Whole-study results and caveats: Day 15 to 85 contractors were CD4/CD8 balanced; later expanders leaned CD4+. Those CD4+ clones that contracted were mainly in CM and EM (CD8+ ones in EMRA).

The V gene's germline CDR1 is LGHNA and CDR2 YNFKEQ. The V and J ends lost 3 bases and 4 bases respectively, with 7 bases between them. The CDR3 length is 13 residues. Constant-segment primers were used for 5'RACE, and the resulting TCR alpha and TCR beta cDNA libraries carried sample barcodes and UMIs. TCRdb reprocessed the 5' RACE reads with MiXCR, giving one entry per CDR3 protein. The sample gives roughly 370,000 distinct CDR3 sequences, about a sixth of which show up once; about 22% is in the top ten. This clonotype was found a few times. Its specificity is not known. The rearrangement joins TRBV4-2 to TRBJ1-5; weak D call: TRBD1 (5 bases). This TCR was sampled from a young man who had mild COVID-19 (a few samples of this study predate the infection). Cell type and time point are not known. Sequenced input: PBMCs or a T cell subset sorted from them (not recorded which). CDR3 in amino acids: CASSQTVNQPQHF. The CDR3 DNA follows: TGTGCCAGCAGCCAGACAGTTAATCAGCCCCAGCATTTT.